The clone carrying this T cell receptor (beta chain) was seen a single time. Random hexamers were used to reverse transcribe the RNA input (roughly 0.5 to 1 ug). Each CDR3 protein gets one entry after TCRdb re-called the immunoSEQ multiplex PCR reads with MiXCR. The sample shows roughly 190,000 distinct CDR3 sequences, more than 90% of them seen only once. This sample stems from a study of CD8 T cells in Susac syndrome. The CDR3 consists of 14 residues. The V end was cut by 2 bases, the J end by 0 bases, with 8 bases between. Germline V gives CDR1 GTSNPN, CDR2 SVGIG (reference sequence). This chain uses TRBV30 with TRBJ1-3; D is undetermined. This TCR derives from a human donor with Susac syndrome. The specimen was CD4+ T cells from PBMCs. The DNA for the CDR3 is TGTGCCTGGAGTCAAAAGGACTCTGGAAACACCATATATTTT. Encoded protein: CAWSQKDSGNTIYF.